These 17 T cell receptor beta chains share one sample of origin, sequenced in a study of shared clonotypes between healthy human individuals. The table came from immunoSEQ multiplex PCR; TCRdb's copy has only in-frame clones and leaves some out. The sample holds approximately 2,000,000 clones, about 94% seen once. Naive CD8 cells comprised CD45RO-negative, CCR7-positively selected cells, excluding terminally differentiated effector memory CD45RA+ cells. The sequenced material came from naive CD8+ T cells from PBMCs. All receptors derive from a man between 18 and 35 years old in good health. Some clones in this sample may be carry-over from other donors' samples.

This clone was recorded only once. At the DNA level, this CDR3 is encoded by other sequences in the same sample as well. The J gene is TRBJ2-1, the V gene TRBV7-9; unclear D gene. In germline, CDR1 is SEHNR, CDR2 FQNEAQ (reference sequence). This CDR3 comprises 13 residues. V lost 3 bases to trimming and J lost 3 bases, with 6 bases between them. In DNA form, the CDR3 reads TGTGCCAGCAGCTTGGACCTCTACAATGAGCAGTTCTTC. Translated, it gives CASSLDLYNEQFF.

The V gene is TRBV29-1, the J gene TRBJ2-2; 8 positions agree with TRBD1. The CDR3 is made up of 13 amino acids. The germline V gene encodes CDR1 SQVTM and CDR2 ANQGSEA. Trimming cost V 5 bases and J 3 bases; bases outside gene matches: 2. In nucleotides, the CDR3 is TGCAGCGTTAGGGGACAGGACACCGGGGAGCTGTTTTTT. Translation: CSVRGQDTGELFF.

This rearrangement joins TRBV28 to TRBJ2-5; D is possibly TRBD1 or TRBD2 (5 bases each). The CDR3 length is 13 residues. The germline gives CDR1 MDHEN, CDR2 SYDVKM. V shed 6 bases and J shed 5 bases, with 13 bases lying between them. In DNA form, the CDR3 reads TGTGCCAGCAGGCTCGGGGCAATGGAGACCCAGTACTTC. Translation gives CASRLGAMETQYF.

The chain uses TRBV5-6 and TRBJ2-1; TRBD2 matches 7 bases. The V segment lost 1 base and the J segment 6 bases; nucleotides outside the gene matches: 4. This CDR3 is 14 amino acids long. CDR1 SGHDT and CDR2 YYEEEE come from the germline V gene. The CDR3 reads CASSLTSVVNEQFF. CDR3 DNA: TGTGCCAGCAGCTTGACTAGCGTCGTCAATGAGCAGTTCTTC.

The CDR3 bases are TGTGCCAGTAGTATTCTTAAGTACTCGAAAAACATTCAGTACTTC. This encodes CASSILKYSKNIQYF. The V call is TRBV19, the J call TRBJ2-4; no reliable D call. The germline V gene encodes CDR1 LNHDA and CDR2 SQIVND (reference sequence). V was trimmed by 3 bases and J by 4 bases, leaving 13 bases between them. CDR3 length equals 15 residues.

This clone appeared a few times. The CDR3 loop reads CAWSVGDLNQPQHF. Here the CDR3 DNA reads TGTGCCTGGAGTGTGGGTGATCTCAATCAGCCCCAGCATTTT. The chain joins TRBV30 to TRBJ1-5, with D unresolved. The CDR3 loop spans 14 amino acids. The V end lost 0 bases, the J end lost 3 bases, and 9 bases lay between the germline ends. Germline CDR1 GTSNPN, CDR2 SVGIG (reference sequence).

The V and J genes are TRBV28 and TRBJ1-5; D might be TRBD1 (6 bases). Per the germline V gene, CDR1 is MDHEN and CDR2 is SYDVKM. The V and J ends lost 4 bases and 0 bases respectively, with 10 bases between them. The CDR3 has 15 residues. CDR3 in DNA: TGTGCCAGCAGTTATTTGGACAGTAGCAATCAGCCCCAGCATTTT. This gives the protein CASSYLDSSNQPQHF.

Worth noting for this clone: At the DNA level, this CDR3 is encoded by other sequences in the same sample as well. The chain uses TRBV7-9 and TRBJ2-7, with unresolved D. The CDR3 is 12 residues long. Between the trimmed V and J ends, which lost 1 base and 4 bases, there was a span of 5 bases. CDR1 and CDR2 from the germline V gene are SEHNR and FQNEAQ (reference sequence). As DNA, the CDR3 is TGTGCCAGCAGCTTAGAACGGTACGAGCAGTACTTC. This encodes CASSLERYEQYF.

The chain joins TRBV6-1 to TRBJ2-2; D is undetermined. V was shortened by 7 bases and J by 4 bases, with 4 bases between the two germline ends. This CDR3 contains 11 residues. Germline CDR1 MNHNS, CDR2 SASEGT. The CDR3 is CASMSTGELFF. The DNA for the CDR3 is TGTGCCAGCATGTCCACCGGGGAGCTGTTTTTT.

This clone was seen only a few times. The V gene is TRBV5-4, the J gene TRBJ1-1, with D uncertain. The V end was cut by 5 bases, the J end by 5 bases, with 10 bases between. The CDR3 runs 12 residues. Germline V lookup: CDR1 SGHNT, CDR2 YYREEE (reference sequence). The CDR3 is CASSPLGTEAFF. In nucleotides, the CDR3 is TGTGCCAGCAGTCCCCTCGGTACTGAAGCTTTCTTT.

The chain uses TRBV2 and TRBJ2-5; D remains unclear. The CDR3 covers 14 residues. In germline, CDR1 is SNHLY, CDR2 FYNNEI. The V end was cut by 4 bases, the J end by 1 base, with 10 bases between. CDR3 nucleotide sequence: TGTGCCAGCAGTGGGTACGGGCCCCAAGAGACCCAGTACTTC. Its protein product is CASSGYGPQETQYF.

In its sample, this clone was seen a few times. V usage is TRBV7-9 and J usage is TRBJ1-5, with a tentative D call TRBD1 (6 bases). CDR1 is SEHNR and CDR2 is FQNEAQ in the germline V gene (reference sequence). The CDR3 has 12 residues. Trimming pared 5 bases from V and 6 bases from J, leaving 8 bases between. The CDR3 DNA reads as TGTGCCAGCAGCCAGGACAGTCAGCCCCAGCATTTT. Amino acid sequence: CASSQDSQPQHF.

The chain carries TRBV6-4 and TRBJ2-1; tentative D call: TRBD2 (6 bases). V gave up 2 bases and J gave up 7 bases, with 12 bases separating them. The V gene's germline CDR1 is MRHNA and CDR2 SNTAGT. The CDR3 length is 14 residues. CDR3 DNA: TGTGCCAGCAGTGACCCGTTTGGGGGGAATGAGCAGTTCTTC. The encoded protein is CASSDPFGGNEQFF.

This chain joins TRBV10-1 and TRBJ2-3; D is perhaps TRBD2 (6 bases). Germline CDR1 and CDR2: WNHNN and SYGVQD (reference sequence). V was shortened by 9 bases and J by 2 bases, with 15 bases between the two germline ends. The CDR3 is 14 residues long. Here the CDR3 reads CASAGGGDTDTQYF. The CDR3 region has the DNA TGCGCCAGTGCTGGAGGAGGGGACACAGATACGCAGTATTTT.

The V and J genes are TRBV11-2 and TRBJ2-7; D remains ambiguous. Trimming cost V 5 bases and J 1 base, with 12 bases left between them. Looked up from germline, CDR1 is SGHAT and CDR2 is FQNNGV. This CDR3 comprises 14 residues. The CDR3 protein is CASSPRVESYEQYF. The CDR3 region has the DNA TGTGCCAGCAGCCCCCGGGTTGAGTCCTACGAGCAGTACTTC.

V gene TRBV19 combines with J gene TRBJ1-2, with D possibly being TRBD1 (5 bases). The CDR3 has 17 residues. V was pared by 5 bases and J by 2 bases, with 21 bases between. Germline assignment: CDR1 LNHDA and CDR2 SQIVND (reference sequence). CDR3 in amino acids: CASSSPKPGRRNYGYTF. The CDR3 DNA is TGTGCCAGTAGTTCCCCCAAACCGGGACGTCGGAACTATGGCTACACCTTC.

This clone showed up just a few times. DNA of the CDR3: TGTGCCAGCAGCCGAACAAAAGGACAGGCCGATAGCAATCAGCCCCAGCATTTT. Protein product: CASSRTKGQADSNQPQHF. The rearrangement links TRBV11-3 to TRBJ1-5, with 7 bases that match TRBD1. Losses at the gene ends were 5 bases for V and 0 bases for J; bases not matched to a gene: 13. CDR1 SGHNT and CDR2 YENEEA come from the germline V gene. The CDR3 is 18 amino acids.